The 8 T cell receptor beta chains listed next were all sequenced from one sample in a study of T cells in Graves' hyperthyroidism and ophthalmopathy (dated by TCRdb to about 2019). The library was made by multiplex PCR. The listed sequencing device is Illumina HiSeq 2000. TCR beta CDR3 regions were amplified from RNA transcripts. For the first round of RT-PCR on the TCR CDR3, the HTBI primer set was used together with the Qiagen OneStep RT-PCR kit. The public reads were quality trimmed at Q25 with fastp and then assembled into clones with MiXCR by TCRdb, keeping productive beta chains. Rows matching on CDR3 protein sequence are summarized as one entry with the most common DNA and genes. The sample table lists hundreds of thousands of distinct CDR3 sequences, about 35% of them with a count of one. Around 29% of the sample comes from the top ten. The sequencing sample was made of blood. These receptors all come from a woman between 40 and 55 years old with Graves' hyperthyroidism.

The chain links TRBV10-3 to TRBJ1-2; D might be TRBD1 (5 bases). The V gene's germline CDR1 is ENHRY and CDR2 SYGVKD. CDR3 size: 14 residues. Trimming removed 7 bases at V and 4 bases at J, with 16 bases between. CDR3 loop: CAINLKQDSYGYTF. The CDR3 bases are TGTGCCATCAACTTAAAACAGGACTCCTATGGCTACACCTTC.

This clonotype was detected ten times or more. The chain combines TRBV2 with TRBJ1-5; D call uncertain. The V gene lost 2 bases and the J gene lost 3 bases, with 8 bases spanning the gap. The germline V gene encodes CDR1 SNHLY and CDR2 FYNNEI. The CDR3 has 14 amino acids. The CDR3 sequence: CASSESVVNQPQHF. The CDR3 DNA reads TGTGCCAGCAGTGAATCCGTGGTCAATCAGCCCCAGCATTTT.

This clonotype was recorded only once. The chain joins TRBV20-1 to TRBJ2-6; TRBD2 aligns across 7 bases. The CDR3 sequence is 14 residues long. The germline V gene encodes CDR1 DFQATT and CDR2 SNEGSKA (reference sequence). Trimming took 4 bases from V and 4 from J; bases not matched to a gene: 4. The DNA of the CDR3 is TGCAGTGCTACCAGCGGGACCGGGGCCAACGTCCTGACTTTC. It translates to CSATSGTGANVLTF.

There are many counts of this clonotype. The V call is TRBV7-9, the J call TRBJ1-6; D is unclear. V dropped 4 bases and J dropped 9 bases, with 19 bases sitting between them. The germline V gene has CDR1 SEHNR and CDR2 FQNEAQ (reference sequence). The CDR3 runs to 16 residues. DNA for the CDR3: TGTGCCAGCAGCTCGACCGGTTGGGGATTCGTTTCACCCCTCCACTTT. As protein: CASSSTGWGFVSPLHF.

CDR3 residues: CSARRGGMYETQYF. The CDR3 DNA reads TGCAGTGCCCGGCGGGGGGGCATGTATGAGACCCAGTACTTC. The chain has TRBV20-1 and TRBJ2-5, with 9 bases that match TRBD2. V was clipped by 6 bases and J by 5 bases; unmatched bases: 10. The CDR3 spans 14 residues. Germline loops: CDR1 DFQATT, CDR2 SNEGSKA (reference sequence).

This clonotype was detected a few times. The DNA of the CDR3 is TGTGCCAGCAGTCAGTTAGCGGGAACCTACGAGCAGTACTTC. Amino acid sequence: CASSQLAGTYEQYF. The gene calls are TRBV7-9 and TRBJ2-7; 8 bases are a match to TRBD2. J gave up 2 bases and V 6 bases, and 6 bases lay outside the gene matches. The CDR3 extends over 14 amino acids. From germline, CDR1 is SEHNR and CDR2 FQNEAQ (reference sequence).

This sequence joins TRBV5-8 and TRBJ1-2; 8 bases are a match to TRBD1. The length of the CDR3 is 18 residues. Losses at the gene ends were 4 bases for V and 4 bases for J; bases not matched to a gene: 18. The V gene's germline CDR1 is SGHTS and CDR2 YDEGEE. The CDR3 is CASSPKPSGTGIGYGYTF. The CDR3 DNA sequence: TGTGCCAGCAGCCCTAAGCCCTCCGGGACAGGAATTGGCTATGGCTACACCTTC.

Only one count was recorded for this clonotype. This chain connects TRBV7-2 to TRBJ1-2; TRBD1 matches at 11 bases. The germline gives CDR1 SGHTA, CDR2 FQGNSA. The V segment lost 5 bases and the J segment 4 bases; nucleotides outside the gene matches: 9. The CDR3 consists of 16 residues. The CDR3 region is CASSPTGTGGGYGYTF. CDR3 DNA: TGTGCCAGCAGCCCGACAGGGACAGGGGGTGGCTATGGCTACACCTTC.